The next 31 T cell receptor beta chains were all read from a single sample in a study of early T cells in non-severe SARS-CoV-2 infection. TCRdb called the 5' RACE reads again in MiXCR, with one record for every CDR3 protein. This table holds about 86,000 distinct CDR3 sequences, 13% to 15% found once. Material for sequencing was whole blood. These receptors all come from an adult who was a healthcare worker with PCR-confirmed SARS-CoV-2 infection or an uninfected control (not recorded which).

The table lists this clonotype with many counts. The gene calls are TRBV29-1 and TRBJ1-2; D gene ambiguous. Germline CDR1 SQVTM, CDR2 ANQGSEA. The CDR3 has 17 residues. The germline V and J ends were trimmed by 1 base and 1 base, with 19 bases remaining between them. CDR3 loop: CSVEVAEGQEVNYGYTF. For the CDR3, the DNA is TGCAGCGTTGAAGTGGCCGAAGGGCAGGAGGTTAACTATGGCTACACCTTC. Looking up the rest from reference TRBV29-1 and TRBJ1-2 gives the full variable domain: SAVISQKPSRDICQRGTSLTIQCQVDSQVTMMFWYRQQPGQSLTLIATANQGSEATYESGFVIDKFPISRPNLTFSTLTVSNMSPEDSSIYLCSVEVAEGQEVNYGYTFGSGTRLTVV.

The chain carries TRBV11-2 and TRBJ2-7; D is perhaps TRBD1 or TRBD2 (5 bases each). The CDR3 has 13 residues. CDR1 is SGHAT, CDR2 FQNNGV, per germline. Trimming removed 6 bases from V and 3 bases from J, with 12 bases in between. The DNA for the CDR3 is TGTGCCAGCAGTATCGGGACCTTCTACGAGCAGTACTTC. It encodes CASSIGTFYEQYF.

V usage is TRBV11-2 and J usage is TRBJ2-1, with D possibly TRBD2 on 5 matching bases. CDR3 length equals 15 residues. Trimming took off 1 base at V and 4 bases at J, with 11 bases between the two ends. The germline V gene encodes CDR1 SGHAT and CDR2 FQNNGV. CDR3 in amino acids: CASSLGGPGYNEQFF. In nucleotides, the CDR3 is TGTGCCAGCAGCTTAGGAGGGCCGGGGTACAATGAGCAGTTCTTC.

There are many counts of this clonotype. The chain links TRBV29-1 to TRBJ1-2; D uncertain. This CDR3 comprises 16 residues. Deletions cut 7 bases from V and 2 bases from J, with 23 bases between. Germline assignment: CDR1 SQVTM and CDR2 ANQGSEA. This CDR3 reads CSGYTHSGSRNYGYTF. The CDR3 DNA follows: TGCAGCGGGTACACCCACTCCGGCTCCCGGAACTATGGCTACACCTTC. The full variable domain, rest sourced from reference TRBV29-1 and TRBJ1-2, is SAVISQKPSRDICQRGTSLTIQCQVDSQVTMMFWYRQQPGQSLTLIATANQGSEATYESGFVIDKFPISRPNLTFSTLTVSNMSPEDSSIYLCSGYTHSGSRNYGYTFGSGTRLTVV.

This chain links TRBV11-2 with TRBJ1-3; 7 bases match TRBD1. V dropped 2 bases and J dropped 2; count of bases not matched to a gene: 6. The CDR3 contains 16 residues. Germline CDR1 is SGHAT and CDR2 is FQNNGV. CDR3 residues: CASSLFVQGAGNTIYF. DNA of the CDR3: TGTGCCAGCAGCTTATTTGTCCAGGGGGCTGGAAACACCATATATTTT.

In this sample, this clonotype turned up a few times. V and J are TRBV23-1 and TRBJ2-3, with TRBD1 matching 8 bases. TRBV23-1 is known as an ORF, though its function is uncertain. The CDR3 is made up of 15 amino acids. Losses at the gene ends were 5 bases for V and 2 bases for J; bases not matched to a gene: 6. CDR3: CASSGSRGHTDTQYF. CDR3 coding DNA: TGCGCCAGCAGTGGGTCCAGGGGGCACACAGATACGCAGTATTTT.

This clonotype has more than one count but fewer than ten. The chain couples TRBV13 to TRBJ2-7; perhaps TRBD2 as D (7 bases). Germline assignment: CDR1 PRHDT and CDR2 FYEKMQ (reference sequence). CDR3 size: 14 residues. V dropped 3 bases and J dropped 4 bases, with 13 bases sitting between them. CDR3 loop: CASSFGGRGYEQYF. The CDR3 nucleotides are TGTGCCAGCAGCTTTGGAGGGAGGGGGTACGAGCAGTACTTC.

This clonotype was counted once. The rearrangement links TRBV28 to TRBJ2-7, with D possibly TRBD2 on 6 matching bases. Germline V CDR1 and CDR2: MDHEN, SYDVKM. The CDR3 has 13 amino acids. Trimming pared 3 bases from V and 9 bases from J, leaving 15 bases between. CDR3 region: CASSFPGAGGQYF. CDR3 DNA sequence: TGTGCCAGCAGTTTTCCGGGAGCCGGGGGGCAGTACTTC.

The chain links TRBV7-2 to TRBJ2-7; D may be TRBD2 (5 bases). Germline assignment: CDR1 SGHTA and CDR2 FQGNSA. Trimming took 0 bases from V and 4 from J, leaving 10 bases between them. This CDR3 has 14 residues. Here the CDR3 reads CASSLAGVGYEQYF. For the CDR3, the DNA is TGTGCCAGCAGCTTAGCGGGAGTGGGATACGAGCAGTACTTC.

This clonotype occurred many times. The V gene is TRBV7-9, the J gene TRBJ1-5; D unclear. The CDR3 length is 14 residues. CDR1 is SEHNR, CDR2 FQNEAQ, per germline (reference sequence). Trimming cost V 3 bases and J 0 bases, with 6 bases left between them. As DNA, the CDR3 is TGTGCCAGCAGCTTCCTGGATAGCAATCAGCCCCAGCATTTT. Encoded protein: CASSFLDSNQPQHF.

This clonotype was seen many times. The chain couples TRBV11-2 to TRBJ2-7; D is uncertain. Germline CDR1 is SGHAT and CDR2 is FQNNGV. V was cut by 1 base and J by 7 bases, with 11 bases left in between. CDR3 size: 13 residues. The CDR3 loop is CASSLGIGHEQYF. CDR3 in DNA: TGTGCCAGCAGCTTAGGAATCGGCCATGAGCAGTACTTC. The variable domain in full, with the rest retrieved from reference TRBV11-2 and TRBJ2-7, is EAGVAQSPRYKIIEKRQSVAFWCNPISGHATLYWYQQILGQGPKLLIQFQNNGVVDDSQLPKDRFSAERLKGVDSTLKIQPAKLEDSAVYLCASSLGIGHEQYFGPGTRLTVT.

V is TRBV28 and J is TRBJ1-5; 9 nucleotides line up with TRBD1. V lost 4 bases and J lost 9; bases outside the gene matches: 19. The CDR3 loop spans 18 amino acids. CDR1 is MDHEN and CDR2 is SYDVKM in the germline V gene. CDR3 amino acids: CASSSQPILRDRVGPQHF. The CDR3, as DNA: TGTGCCAGCAGTTCTCAACCTATCCTCCGGGACAGGGTGGGGCCCCAGCATTTT. The whole variable domain, filled in from reference TRBV28 and TRBJ1-5, reads DVKVTQSSRYLVKRTGEKVFLECVQDMDHENMFWYRQDPGLGLRLIYFSYDVKMKEKGDIPEGYSVSREKKERFSLILESASTNQTSMYLCASSSQPILRDRVGPQHFGDGTRLSIL.

This clonotype was detected only a few times. This chain connects TRBV29-1 to TRBJ2-1; 12 bases agree with TRBD2. Trimming removed 7 bases from V and 6 bases from J; junction bases left unmatched: 4. The CDR3 is made up of 13 amino acids. In germline, CDR1 is SQVTM, CDR2 ANQGSEA. The CDR3 reads CSALAGGPNEQFF. In DNA form, the CDR3 reads TGCAGCGCGCTAGCGGGAGGGCCCAATGAGCAGTTCTTC.

This clonotype was seen more than once but under ten times. This chain links TRBV24-1 with TRBJ2-3; either TRBD1 or TRBD2 may fit D (6 bases each). This CDR3 is built from 18 residues. CDR1 KGHDR and CDR2 SFDVKD come from the germline V gene. Trimming pared 4 bases from V and 0 bases from J, leaving 19 bases between. CDR3 bases: TGTGCCACCAGTGACCCCTCGGGGGCGGGCCTTAGCACAGATACGCAGTATTTT. The encoded protein is CATSDPSGAGLSTDTQYF.

This clonotype was observed many times. J is TRBJ2-3 and V is TRBV2; perhaps TRBD2 as D (6 bases). The CDR3 consists of 15 residues. Germline-derived CDR1 and CDR2 are SNHLY and FYNNEI. The V gene lost 2 bases and the J gene lost 1 base, with 10 bases spanning the gap. The chain's CDR3 is CASSERRGRTDTQYF. CDR3 coding DNA: TGTGCCAGCAGTGAAAGGCGGGGCCGCACAGATACGCAGTATTTT.

The rearrangement uses TRBV11-3 and TRBJ2-1; the match to TRBD2 covers 9 bases. Trimming removed 0 bases from V and 0 bases from J; junction bases left unmatched: 6. CDR3 length: 18 amino acids. Germline V gene lookup returns CDR1 SGHNT and CDR2 YENEEA. The CDR3 sequence: CASSLEAGGSSSYNEQFF. The CDR3 bases are TGTGCCAGCAGCTTAGAAGCGGGAGGCTCTAGCTCCTACAATGAGCAGTTCTTC.

This chain joins TRBV28 and TRBJ1-1, with D maybe TRBD1 (5 bases). The V gene lost 7 bases and the J gene lost 2 bases, with 17 bases spanning the gap. Germline values: CDR1 MDHEN, CDR2 SYDVKM. The CDR3 loop spans 15 amino acids. This chain's CDR3 is CASNGGGYGNTEAFF. The CDR3 bases are TGTGCCAGCAACGGTGGGGGTTACGGAAACACTGAAGCTTTCTTT.

This clonotype was picked up many times. DNA for the CDR3: TGTGCCAGCAGTTTGGGACAGGGGAATCAGCCCCAGCATTTT. Translated: CASSLGQGNQPQHF. This rearrangement joins TRBV12-3 or TRBV12-4 to TRBJ1-5; 10 positions match TRBD1. V was pared by 3 bases and J by 4 bases, with 0 bases of the junction left unmatched. This CDR3 region has 14 residues.

The chain has TRBV11-3 and TRBJ2-1; the D gene is possibly TRBD1 (6 bases). Germline V gene data show CDR1 as SGHNT and CDR2 as YENEEA. The CDR3 is 15 amino acids. Trimming left V 0 bases short and J 9 bases short, with 15 bases between. The CDR3 loop reads CASSLEGASSSEQFF. The DNA of the CDR3 is TGTGCCAGCAGCTTAGAGGGGGCCTCCAGCAGTGAGCAGTTCTTC. Full variable domain (rest looked up from reference TRBV11-3 and TRBJ2-1): EAGVVQSPRYKIIEKKQPVAFWCNPISGHNTLYWYLQNLGQGPELLIRYENEEAVDDSQLPKDRFSAERLKGVDSTLKIQPAELGDSAVYLCASSLEGASSSEQFFGPGTRLTVL.

The table lists this clonotype with a few counts. This chain links TRBV7-8 with TRBJ1-1, with a tentative D call TRBD1 (6 bases). This CDR3 comprises 16 residues. Trimming cost V 2 bases and J 4 bases, with 17 bases left between them. CDR1 SGHVS and CDR2 FQNEAQ come from the germline V gene. The CDR3 loop is CASSLFRGEGFTEAFF. The CDR3 DNA is TGTGCCAGCAGCTTATTCAGGGGCGAGGGGTTCACTGAAGCTTTCTTT.

CDR3 region: CASSIWGSGANVLTF. CDR3 bases: TGTGCCAGTAGTATCTGGGGATCTGGGGCCAACGTCCTGACTTTC. This chain connects TRBV19 to TRBJ2-6; D is unresolved. The CDR3 runs 15 residues. The germline gives CDR1 LNHDA, CDR2 SQIVND (reference sequence). Trimming removed 3 bases at V and 1 base at J, with 7 bases between. Using reference TRBV19 and TRBJ2-6 for the parts outside the CDR3, the full variable domain is DGGITQSPKYLFRKEGQNVTLSCEQNLNHDAMYWYRQDPGQGLRLIYYSQIVNDFQKGDIAEGYSVSREKKESFPLTVTSAQKNPTAFYLCASSIWGSGANVLTFGAGSRLTVL.

This clonotype was counted a few times. V is TRBV7-9 and J is TRBJ1-4; 8 nucleotides align to TRBD1. J lost 6 bases, V lost 5 bases, and 11 bases had no gene match. From germline, CDR1 is SEHNR and CDR2 FQNEAQ (reference sequence). CDR3 size: 16 residues. CDR3 in amino acids: CASSPQTGEMDEKLFF. The DNA of the CDR3 is TGTGCCAGCAGCCCTCAGACAGGGGAGATGGATGAAAAACTGTTTTTT.

This clonotype occurred a few times. V is TRBV7-6 and J is TRBJ1-1; D remains unclear. The CDR3 runs 13 residues. Trimming stripped 3 bases from V and 2 bases from J, with 7 bases between. Looked up from germline, CDR1 is SGHVS and CDR2 is FNYEAQ. The DNA of the CDR3 is TGTGCCAGCAGCTTGTCTAGCAACACTGAAGCTTTCTTT. Protein: CASSLSSNTEAFF. Based on the CDR3 plus reference TRBV7-6 and TRBJ1-1, the full variable domain is GAGVSQSPRYKVTKRGQDVALRCDPISGHVSLYWYRQALGQGPEFLTYFNYEAQQDKSGLPNDRFSAERPEGSISTLTIQRTEQRDSAMYRCASSLSSNTEAFFGQGTRLTVV.

This sequence joins TRBV29-1 and TRBJ1-2; D not resolved. The ends were cut back, 6 bases at V and 4 bases at J, with 18 bases in the middle. The CDR3 is 14 amino acids. Per the germline V gene, CDR1 is SQVTM and CDR2 is ANQGSEA. The DNA for the CDR3 is TGCAGCGTCGACGATGGATCTTCTCTCTATGGCTACACCTTC. Its translation is CSVDDGSSLYGYTF.

This chain connects TRBV10-3 to TRBJ2-3; 11 bases line up with TRBD2. The junction had 1 base not matched to a gene; V was cut back by 0 bases and J by 2 bases. Germline values: CDR1 ENHRY, CDR2 SYGVKD. The length of the CDR3 is 16 residues. The CDR3 DNA reads TGTGCCATCAGTGAGTCGGGACTAGCGGACACAGATACGCAGTATTTT. It is translated as CAISESGLADTDTQYF.

The chain is built from TRBV5-1 and TRBJ1-1, with D possibly TRBD1 on 6 matching bases. The CDR3 extends over 13 amino acids. Trimming stripped 0 bases from V and 3 bases from J, with 6 bases between. Germline CDR1 and CDR2: SGHRS and YFSETQ. This CDR3 is CASSLGGHTEAFF. The CDR3 DNA is TGCGCCAGCAGCTTGGGGGGGCACACTGAAGCTTTCTTT.

The chain carries TRBV20-1 and TRBJ1-2; 10 bases map to TRBD1. V was clipped by 7 bases and J by 8 bases; unmatched bases: 10. Germline CDR1 reads DFQATT; CDR2 reads SNEGSKA (reference sequence). The CDR3 is 13 amino acids. CDR3 coding DNA: TGCAGTGGGAAGACAGGGGGCAATAGGGGCTACACCTTC. It yields the protein CSGKTGGNRGYTF.

The sample holds a few counts of this clonotype. The chain couples TRBV20-1 to TRBJ2-5, with 7 bases that match TRBD2. The V gene's germline CDR1 is DFQATT and CDR2 SNEGSKA (reference sequence). J gave up 10 bases and V 0 bases, and 5 bases lay outside the gene matches. The length of the CDR3 is 12 residues. The CDR3 here is CSAREGLRGQYF. In DNA form, the CDR3 reads TGCAGTGCTAGAGAGGGACTAAGGGGCCAGTACTTC.

The V and J genes are TRBV7-2 and TRBJ2-2, with 9 bases fitting TRBD1. The CDR3 runs 14 residues. The germline gives CDR1 SGHTA, CDR2 FQGNSA. V lost 3 bases, J lost 9 bases, and 5 bases stayed unmatched. CDR3 sequence reads: CASSLTGGTWELFF. The DNA of the CDR3 is TGTGCCAGCAGCTTGACAGGGGGGACCTGGGAGCTGTTTTTT.

This clonotype was seen more than once but under ten times. The gene calls are TRBV12-3 or TRBV12-4 and TRBJ1-2; no firm D call. CDR3 size: 14 residues. V dropped 3 bases and J dropped 6 bases, with 14 bases sitting between them. CDR3 region: CASSFLVSRDGYTF. The CDR3 DNA reads as TGTGCCAGCAGTTTTTTGGTATCCCGGGATGGCTACACCTTC.

This clonotype was detected only a few times. The rearrangement uses TRBV7-8 and TRBJ2-1; weak D call: TRBD2 (5 bases). Germline V gene sequence: CDR1 SGHVS, CDR2 FQNEAQ. The CDR3 sequence is 13 residues long. Trimming pared 4 bases from V and 8 bases from J, leaving 12 bases between. Here the CDR3 DNA reads TGTGCCAGCAGCTCCCAAGAGGGCGATGAGCAGTTCTTC. This sequence encodes CASSSQEGDEQFF.